Below are 23 T cell receptor beta chains sequenced from a single sample in a study of post-analysis software for immune sequencing data (dated by TCRdb to 2014 to 2015). The library was built by means of PCR. Sequencing was carried out with an Illumina HiSeq 2500. To reduce PCR and sequencing biases, unique molecular identifiers were incorporated into the TCR beta cDNA libraries. Using fastp at Q25 and MiXCR, TCRdb reprocessed the public reads and kept productive beta chains. Identical CDR3 proteins give one entry, which carries the most common genes and DNA. The sample table contains about 380,000 distinct CDR3 sequences; only one count was recorded for about a third of them. 13% of the sample is taken by the ten largest. No antigen has been assigned to these receptors. Summary of the overall study and its limitations: Roughly 5 TRBV segments, including TRBV5-6, TRBV5-1 and TRBV20-1, were significantly more frequent in patients than controls.

Specimen: blood. These receptors were taken from a girl between 10 and 17 years old with multiple sclerosis.

The chain is built from TRBV20-1 and TRBJ2-7; D possibly matches TRBD1 or TRBD2 (5 bases each). The germline CDR1 and CDR2 sequences are DFQATT and SNEGSKA (reference sequence). The CDR3 loop spans 16 amino acids. Between the trimmed V and J ends, which lost 0 bases and 3 bases, there was a span of 18 bases. CDR3 sequence: CSARDGDGDSYYEQYF. As DNA, the CDR3 is TGCAGTGCTAGAGATGGGGACGGGGATTCATACTACGAGCAGTACTTC.

This clonotype was detected a few times. The chain employs TRBV2 and TRBJ1-2; no clear D gene. Germline V gene data show CDR1 as SNHLY and CDR2 as FYNNEI. This CDR3 comprises 14 residues. Trimming removed 6 bases from V and 5 bases from J, with 16 bases in between. CDR3 nucleotide sequence: TGTGCCAGCAGCCCTCTGTCAAGGGAATATGGCTACACCTTC. As protein: CASSPLSREYGYTF. The full variable domain, in which reference TRBV2 and TRBJ1-2 provide the parts outside the CDR3, is EPEVTQTPSHQVTQMGQEVILRCVPISNHLYFYWYRQILGQKVEFLVSFYNNEISEKSEIFDDQFSVERPDGSNFTLKIRSTKLEDSAMYFCASSPLSREYGYTFGSGTRLTVV.

Worth noting for this clonotype: The junction and the germline gene differ at one end; a read error may be behind it. The V call is TRBV5-1, the J call TRBJ2-1; D may be TRBD2 (5 bases). The CDR3 runs 15 residues. Per germline, CDR1 SGHRS and CDR2 YFSETQ. CDR3 in amino acids: CASSLEAASYDEQFF. The CDR3 DNA reads TGCGCCAGCAGTCTGGAGGCGGCCTCCTACGATGAGCAGTTCTTC.

The chain uses TRBV6-5 and TRBJ2-1; no clear D. Trimming left V 2 bases short and J 10 bases short, with 15 bases between. Germline CDR1 is MNHEY and CDR2 is SVGAGI. This CDR3 has 14 amino acids. The CDR3 bases are TGTGCCAGCAGTTACGGGCTACCCCTTGGAGAGCAGTTCTTC. Amino acids: CASSYGLPLGEQFF.

J is TRBJ1-1 and V is TRBV12-3 or TRBV12-4, with 7 bases that match TRBD1. The CDR3 is 13 amino acids. The ends lost 4 bases at V and 8 bases at J; junction bases unmatched: 7. CDR3 sequence (DNA): TGTGCCAGCAGTTCCCAGGGGGGTTGGGAAGCTTTCTTT. Translated, it gives CASSSQGGWEAFF.

The J gene is TRBJ2-1, the V gene TRBV20-1, with 10 bases aligning to TRBD2. The CDR3 runs 17 residues. The trim removed 3 bases at V and 7 bases at J, leaving 15 bases unmatched. The germline gives CDR1 DFQATT, CDR2 SNEGSKA (reference sequence). The CDR3 bases are TGCAGTGCTAGTACCAGCGGGGGGGCTCAAGGGGGGAATGAGCAGTTCTTC. The encoded protein is CSASTSGGAQGGNEQFF.

This rearrangement joins TRBV6-5 to TRBJ1-6, with a possible D match to TRBD1 (6 bases). CDR3 length: 15 residues. V was pared by 6 bases and J by 8 bases, with 17 bases between. The germline CDR1 and CDR2 sequences are MNHEY and SVGAGI. Here the CDR3 reads CASSSRQGRHSPLHF. Written as DNA, the CDR3 is TGTGCCAGCAGCTCAAGGCAGGGGCGCCATTCACCCCTCCACTTT.

This clonotype was seen more than once but under ten times. J is TRBJ1-5 and V is TRBV20-1; 7 bases agree with TRBD1. The CDR3 extends over 15 amino acids. Trimming cost V 1 base and J 1 base; bases outside gene matches: 4. Germline V gene lookup returns CDR1 DFQATT and CDR2 SNEGSKA (reference sequence). CDR3 residues: CSARVRGESNQPQHF. The CDR3 nucleotides are TGCAGTGCTAGAGTCAGGGGGGAAAGCAATCAGCCCCAGCATTTT.

This clonotype was counted only a few times. DNA of the CDR3: TGCAGTGCTAGCGGCGCTAGCACAGATACGCAGTATTTT. Protein: CSASGASTDTQYF. The chain carries TRBV20-1 and TRBJ2-3, with no clear D. Trimming shortened V by 3 bases and J by 0 bases, and 7 bases separated the two germline ends. The germline V gene has CDR1 DFQATT and CDR2 SNEGSKA (reference sequence). This CDR3 has 13 residues.

This clonotype was observed a handful of times. The V and J genes are TRBV14 and TRBJ2-3; D uncertain. V lost 1 base, J lost 6 bases, and 14 bases lay in between. In germline, CDR1 is SGHDN, CDR2 FVKESK. This CDR3 comprises 15 residues. As DNA, the CDR3 is TGTGCCAGCAGCCAAGCCGTCCAAATTGCGGATACGCAGTATTTT. The encoded protein is CASSQAVQIADTQYF.

The chain combines TRBV3-1 with TRBJ2-1, with a weak D call TRBD2 (5 bases). This CDR3 has 14 residues. Germline lookup yields CDR1 LGHDT and CDR2 YNNKEL (reference sequence). Trimming removed 7 bases at V and 5 bases at J, with 15 bases between. The CDR3: CASTPRTEDNEQFF. The CDR3 bases are TGTGCCAGCACCCCCCGGACTGAGGACAATGAGCAGTTCTTC.

This clonotype was recorded a few times. The chain joins TRBV11-2 to TRBJ1-2, with D unclear. Germline CDR1 is SGHAT and CDR2 is FQNNGV. Trimming took 2 bases from V and 4 from J, leaving 11 bases between them. The length of the CDR3 is 14 residues. The CDR3 here is CASSLLQITYGYTF. CDR3 sequence (DNA): TGTGCCAGCAGCTTACTTCAGATTACCTATGGCTACACCTTC. Looking up the rest from reference TRBV11-2 and TRBJ1-2 gives the full variable domain: EAGVAQSPRYKIIEKRQSVAFWCNPISGHATLYWYQQILGQGPKLLIQFQNNGVVDDSQLPKDRFSAERLKGVDSTLKIQPAKLEDSAVYLCASSLLQITYGYTFGSGTRLTVV.

This clonotype was detected many times. The chain is built from TRBV20-1 and TRBJ2-3; 7 bases match TRBD2. Looked up from germline, CDR1 is DFQATT and CDR2 is SNEGSKA (reference sequence). V trimming: 5 bases; J trimming: 3 bases; junction bases outside the gene matches: 5. CDR3 size: 13 residues. The chain's CDR3 is CSALTGGTDTQYF. The CDR3 DNA is TGCAGTGCTCTCACGGGGGGAACAGATACGCAGTATTTT.

The chain combines TRBV27 with TRBJ2-1; TRBD2 might be the D (7 bases). Trimming shortened V by 4 bases and J by 15 bases, and 19 bases separated the two germline ends. CDR3 length: 13 residues. Germline-derived CDR1 and CDR2 are MNHEY and SMNVEV (reference sequence). The CDR3 coding sequence is TGTGCCAGCAGTTCAGTGGGGGGGCTGCAAGGGTTCTTC. Protein: CASSSVGGLQGFF.

This clonotype was seen a few times. The chain couples TRBV6-2 or TRBV6-3 to TRBJ2-5, with D tentatively TRBD1 (7 bases). This CDR3 has 16 residues. Germline assignment: CDR1 MNHEY and CDR2 SVGEGT. Trimming removed 2 bases at V and 3 bases at J, with 16 bases between. DNA for the CDR3: TGTGCCAGCAGTTACGACAGGGAGGTCGTTGAAGAGACCCAGTACTTC. It is translated as CASSYDREVVEETQYF.

The CDR3 DNA is TGTGCCATCAGCCTAGCGGGGGGGTGGAATGAGCAGTTCTTC. Its translation: CAISLAGGWNEQFF. V gene TRBV10-3 combines with J gene TRBJ2-1, with 12 bases lining up with TRBD2. V was clipped by 6 bases and J by 7 bases; unmatched bases: 4. Germline CDR1 and CDR2: ENHRY and SYGVKD. This CDR3 comprises 14 residues.

The rearrangement joins TRBV29-1 to TRBJ2-1; D is possibly TRBD1 (6 bases). V dropped 2 bases and J dropped 8 bases, with 22 bases sitting between them. Germline V CDR1 and CDR2: SQVTM, ANQGSEA. The CDR3 is made up of 16 amino acids. In DNA, the CDR3 is TGCAGCGTTGAATATTCTTTTGAAGGGGGAGCCGATGAGCAGTTCTTC. The encoded protein is CSVEYSFEGGADEQFF.

This clonotype has just a few counts. The chain carries TRBV27 and TRBJ2-3; D is uncertain. The V end lost 6 bases, the J end lost 0 bases, and 13 bases lay between the germline ends. The CDR3 sequence is 15 residues long. The germline V gene encodes CDR1 MNHEY and CDR2 SMNVEV (reference sequence). The CDR3 here is CASSSLPPSTDTQYF. CDR3 DNA sequence: TGTGCCAGCAGCTCTTTACCACCTAGCACAGATACGCAGTATTTT.

The chain recombines TRBV11-2 with TRBJ1-2; 9 nucleotides align to TRBD1. Germline V lookup: CDR1 SGHAT, CDR2 FQNNGV. The CDR3 loop spans 14 amino acids. Germline trimming cut 7 bases from V and 2 bases from J; bases unmatched to any gene: 5. The CDR3 bases are TGTGCCAGCAACTTGGGACAGGGAAACTATGGCTACACCTTC. This sequence encodes CASNLGQGNYGYTF.

The CDR3 loop is CASSPATDPYNEQFF. CDR3 bases: TGTGCCAGCAGCCCAGCAACGGACCCCTACAATGAGCAGTTCTTC. V is TRBV3-1 and J is TRBJ2-1; D gene unclear. Trimming removed 4 bases from V and 2 bases from J, with 12 bases in between. The CDR3 totals 15 residues. The germline CDR1 and CDR2 sequences are LGHDT and YNNKEL (reference sequence).

J is TRBJ2-1 and V is TRBV5-1; TRBD1 or TRBD2 may be the D gene (6 bases each). Trimming took off 0 bases at V and 4 bases at J, with 11 bases between the two ends. The CDR3 runs to 15 residues. Germline values: CDR1 SGHRS, CDR2 YFSETQ. CDR3 residues: CASSLDGGLYNEQFF. The DNA for the CDR3 is TGCGCCAGCAGCTTGGACGGGGGCCTTTACAATGAGCAGTTCTTC.

This clonotype was counted between two and nine times. The CDR3 sequence: CASSPTGPGRPQHF. The CDR3 coding sequence is TGTGCCAGCAGTCCTACAGGGCCGGGGCGGCCCCAGCATTTT. The rearrangement uses TRBV28 and TRBJ1-5; maybe TRBD1 (6 bases). The CDR3 has 14 residues. V was trimmed by 5 bases and J by 9 bases, leaving 17 bases between them. CDR1 MDHEN and CDR2 SYDVKM come from the germline V gene.

J is TRBJ2-1 and V is TRBV24-1, with D perhaps being TRBD1 or TRBD2 (5 bases each). This CDR3 region has 16 residues. Trimming took 2 bases from V and 4 from J, leaving 14 bases between them. Germline V CDR1 and CDR2: KGHDR, SFDVKD. CDR3 residues: CATSDSTGTAYNEQFF. The CDR3 DNA is TGTGCCACCAGTGATTCTACCGGGACGGCTTACAATGAGCAGTTCTTC.